Listed here is a single T cell receptor (beta chain). This sample is drawn from a study of T cell responses to AZD1222 COVID-19 vaccine. The table came from immunoSEQ multiplex PCR; TCRdb's copy has only in-frame clones and leaves some out. Among 150,000 or so clones, roughly 90% were seen once, and the ten largest hold approximately 1.5%. Germline CDR1 is LGHDT and CDR2 is YNNKEL (reference sequence). The CDR3 contains 15 residues. Trimming cost V 4 bases and J 7 bases, with 19 bases left between them. The sequence derives from an adult in good health. The sequencing used peripheral blood, collected on day 0 of AZD1222 vaccination. The rearrangement joins TRBV3-1 (or the pseudogene TRBV3-2) to TRBJ1-2, with D uncertain. Here the CDR3 reads CASSPEEARWGGYTF. The CDR3 DNA reads as TGTGCCAGCAGCCCGGAGGAGGCCAGGTGGGGTGGCTACACCTTC.